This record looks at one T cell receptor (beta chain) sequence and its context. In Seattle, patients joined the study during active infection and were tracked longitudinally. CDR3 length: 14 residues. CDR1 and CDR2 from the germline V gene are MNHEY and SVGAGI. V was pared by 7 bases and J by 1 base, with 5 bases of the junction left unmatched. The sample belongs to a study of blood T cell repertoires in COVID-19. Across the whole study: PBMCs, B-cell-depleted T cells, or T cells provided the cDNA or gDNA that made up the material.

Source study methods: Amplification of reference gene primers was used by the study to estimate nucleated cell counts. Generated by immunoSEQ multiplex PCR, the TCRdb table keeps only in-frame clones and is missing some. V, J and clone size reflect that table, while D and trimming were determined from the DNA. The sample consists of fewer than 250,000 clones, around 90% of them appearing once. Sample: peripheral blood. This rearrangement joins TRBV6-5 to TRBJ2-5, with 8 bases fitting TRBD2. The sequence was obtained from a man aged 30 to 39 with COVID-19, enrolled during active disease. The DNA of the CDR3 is TGTGCCAGCACCCGGACTAGCAGCCAAGAGACCCAGTACTTC. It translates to CASTRTSSQETQYF.